The entry below describes one T cell receptor beta chain. The sample originates from a study of T cell responses to AZD1222 COVID-19 vaccine. CDR1 is MNHEY, CDR2 SVGAGI, per germline. V gave up 6 bases and J gave up 0 bases, with 8 bases separating them. The length of the CDR3 is 14 residues. Only in-frame clones appear in the TCRdb table, and some are missing; sequencing was by immunoSEQ multiplex PCR. The sample lists around 110,000 clones, around 90% occurring once. The receptor was isolated from an adult in good health. Source: peripheral blood, taken on day 0 of AZD1222 vaccination. This chain uses TRBV6-5 with TRBJ2-2; D call uncertain. As DNA, the CDR3 is TGTGCCAGCAGGGACGGAGCGAACACCGGGGAGCTGTTTTTT. Translation: CASRDGANTGELFF.